The 31 T cell receptor delta chains below all came from one sample that was sequenced in a study of gamma-delta chains in newborns, infants, children. TCRdb re-processed the reads via CATT. The data contain roughly 3,500 delta-chain clones, approximately 0.3% of them seen just once; the ten biggest clones take up about 14%. The sequencing input was blood. Every receptor here comes from a child who was a newborn, infant or young child, either healthy, febrile or measles-vaccinated (not recorded which).

The table lists this clone with a few counts. It differs at one base from a far larger clone, so likely a read error. The same CDR3 also results from other DNA sequences found in this sample. This chain links TRDV2 with TRDJ3; weak D call: TRDD3 (5 bases). CDR1 is GEAIGNYY, CDR2 EKD, per germline. This CDR3 has 18 residues. CDR3 sequence (DNA): TGTGCCTGTGACCTACCGCGAGTCAGCTCCTGGGATACCCGACAGATGTTTTTC. Translation gives CACDLPRVSSWDTRQMFF.

This clone appeared a few times. This DNA translates differently at residue 17 from the TCRdb protein, which is that of a much larger clone; a read error is likely, and the protein shown is the DNA's own translation. This chain connects TRDV2 to TRDJ3, with a tentative D call TRDD3 (6 bases). The CDR3 loop spans 20 amino acids. Germline loops: CDR1 GEAIGNYY, CDR2 EKD. CDR3 nucleotide sequence: TGTGCCTGTGACACGAAACCCTTGGATACTAGCTCCTGGGACACCCGACGGATGTTTTTC. This codes for CACDTKPLDTSSWDTRRMFF.

Only a few counts were recorded for this clone. This may arise from a read error, as a much more abundant clone is one base away. Other DNA variants within this sample encode the same CDR3. V is TRDV3 and J is TRDJ2, with 11 bases identical to TRDD3. V gave up 2 bases and J gave up 2 bases; unmatched junction bases: 22. The CDR3 is 21 amino acids. Per germline, CDR1 TVYSNPD and CDR2 GDNSRS (reference sequence). CDR3 in DNA: TGTGCCTTTGGCCTTCCTAAGTCATCGAACTGGGGGATAGCCTTGACAGCACAACTCTTCTTT. Protein product: CAFGLPKSSNWGIALTAQLFF.

For this clone: It differs at one base from a far larger clone, so likely a read error. Other DNA sequences in this specimen translate into the identical CDR3. The rearrangement joins TRDV2 to TRDJ3; no clear D. In germline, CDR1 is GEAIGNYY, CDR2 EKD. This CDR3 is built from 19 residues. In DNA form, the CDR3 reads TGTGCCTGCGACACCGAATTCGCTAGGGGCTCCTGGGACACCCGACAGATGTTTTTC. It translates to CACDTEFARGSWDTRQMFF.

In its sample, this clone was seen a few times. The protein recorded in TCRdb matches a much larger clone and deviates from this DNA's translation at residue 11, suggesting a read error; the protein here is obtained by translating the DNA. V is TRDV2 and J is TRDJ3, with 10 bases fitting TRDD3. Germline V lookup: CDR1 GEAIGNYY, CDR2 EKD. J was trimmed by 0 bases and V by 2 bases; bases with no gene match: 9. The CDR3 extends over 20 amino acids. Here the CDR3 reads CACDKVYWGINSWDTRQMFF. CDR3 coding DNA: TGTGCCTGTGACAAAGTTTACTGGGGGATCAACTCCTGGGACACCCGACAGATGTTTTTC.

Details on this clone: This likely stems from a read error, as it lies one base from a far larger clone. Other DNA sequences from this sample encode an identical CDR3 as well. Here the CDR3 reads CACDTGGYLTAQLFF. CDR3 DNA sequence: TGTGCCTGTGACACTGGGGGGTACTTGACAGCACAACTCTTCTTT. The rearrangement links TRDV2 to TRDJ2; D may be TRDD3 (6 bases). V was shortened by 1 base and J by 2 bases, with 10 bases between the two germline ends. The CDR3 has 15 amino acids. Germline CDR1 GEAIGNYY, CDR2 EKD.

For this clone: The TCRdb protein comes from a much larger clone and disagrees with this DNA's translation at residue 15, likely due to a read error; the protein given here is derived from the DNA. V and J are TRDV2 and TRDJ3; TRDD3 agrees at 9 bases. The CDR3 covers 16 residues. Germline assignment: CDR1 GEAIGNYY and CDR2 EKD. CDR3 DNA sequence: TGTGCCTGTGACGGGGGATACTCCTGGGACACCCGACAGATGATTTTC. Amino acid sequence: CACDGGYSWDTRQMIF.

Details on this clone: This DNA translates differently at residue 11 from the TCRdb protein, which is that of a much larger clone; a read error is likely, and the protein shown is the DNA's own translation. The rearrangement links TRDV2 to TRDJ2; 12 bases map to TRDD3. The germline V gene encodes CDR1 GEAIGNYY and CDR2 EKD. This CDR3 spans 16 amino acids. The CDR3 DNA sequence: TGTGCCTGTGACATACTGGGGGATACTTTGAAAGCACAACTCTTCTTT. Translated: CACDILGDTLKAQLFF.

In this sample, this clone turned up a few times. The TCRdb protein comes from a much larger clone and disagrees with this DNA's translation at residue 11, likely due to a read error; the protein given here is derived from the DNA. The chain links TRDV2 to TRDJ1; 9 bases match TRDD3. Losses at the gene ends were 0 bases for V and 0 bases for J; bases not matched to a gene: 7. The CDR3 consists of 17 residues. Looked up from germline, CDR1 is GEAIGNYY and CDR2 is EKD. The CDR3 nucleotides are TGTGCCTGTGACACCGTTAGGGGATACGAGCACACCGATAAACTCATCTTT. This encodes CACDTVRGYEHTDKLIF.

This clone has more than one count but fewer than ten. The junction departs from the called germline gene at one end, perhaps through a read error. The genes are TRDV2 and TRDJ3, with 7 nucleotides matching TRDD3. The germline V gene has CDR1 GEAIGNYY and CDR2 EKD. The CDR3 has 18 amino acids. DNA for the CDR3: TGTGCCTGTGACACCGCTGGGGGGACCTCCCGGGACACCCGACAGATGTTTTTC. Encoded protein: CACDTAGGTSRDTRQMFF.

This clone was seen only a few times. The protein TCRdb lists belongs to a much larger clone and differs from this DNA's translation at residue 3, which points to a read error; the protein shown is made from the DNA. This rearrangement joins TRDV2 to TRDJ3, with 11 bases lining up with TRDD3. From germline, CDR1 is GEAIGNYY and CDR2 EKD. The length of the CDR3 is 17 residues. For the CDR3, the DNA is TGTGCCTATGACAGACTGGGGGATATCTGGGACACCCGACAGATGTTTTTC. As protein: CAYDRLGDIWDTRQMFF.

The sample holds a few counts of this clone. The protein in TCRdb stems from a much larger clone and differs at residue 4 from this DNA's translation, likely a read error; here the protein is translated from the DNA. The CDR3 nucleotides read TGTGCCTGTGAGACGAGGATACGCTACTCCTGGGACACCCGACAGATGTTTTTC. Protein: CACETRIRYSWDTRQMFF. This chain joins TRDV2 and TRDJ3, with 7 bases identical to TRDD3. The V and J ends lost 4 bases and 0 bases, in that order; junction bases with no gene match: 8. The V gene's germline CDR1 is GEAIGNYY and CDR2 EKD. The length of the CDR3 is 18 residues.

On this clone: The protein given by TCRdb reflects a much larger clone and differs at residue 11 from this DNA's translation, likely from a read error; the protein shown is the DNA's translation. The chain is built from TRDV2 and TRDJ3, with 11 bases lining up with TRDD3. The CDR3 sequence is 19 residues long. CDR1 and CDR2 from the germline V gene are GEAIGNYY and EKD. Trimming at V came to 0 bases and at J to 2 bases, leaving 5 bases not matched to a gene. CDR3 in DNA: TGTGCCTGTGACACCGTACTGGGGGATAGCCCCTGGGACACCCGACAGATGTTTTTC. Protein sequence: CACDTVLGDSPWDTRQMFF.

This clone was seen more than once but under ten times. A single base is all that separates this from a far larger clone, so a read error is likely. Other DNA sequences in this specimen translate into the identical CDR3. This chain joins TRDV2 and TRDJ3; tentatively, D is TRDD3 (6 bases). Germline-derived CDR1 and CDR2 are GEAIGNYY and EKD. Trimming took 2 bases from V and 0 from J, leaving 13 bases between them. The CDR3 consists of 18 residues. The DNA for the CDR3 is TGTGCCTGTGACATACTGGGAGATAGCTCCTGGGACACCCGACAGATGTTTTTC. It translates to CACDILGDSSWDTRQMFF.

As concerns this clone: TCRdb's protein, taken from a much larger clone, differs from this DNA's translation at residue 4, likely owing to a read error; the protein displayed comes from the DNA. V usage is TRDV2 and J usage is TRDJ3; perhaps TRDD3 as D (6 bases). This CDR3 is built from 19 residues. Per the germline V gene, CDR1 is GEAIGNYY and CDR2 is EKD. For the CDR3, the DNA is TGTGCCTGTGGCACCGTTATGGGGGCCGTCTCCTGGGACACCCGACAGATGTTTTTC. Its protein is CACGTVMGAVSWDTRQMFF.

A note on this clone: The protein held in TCRdb is that of a much larger clone and does not match this DNA's translation at residue 5, likely because of a read error; the protein shown is translated from the DNA. The chain recombines TRDV2 with TRDJ2; 9 bases line up with TRDD3. The germline V gene encodes CDR1 GEAIGNYY and CDR2 EKD. Losses at the gene ends were 2 bases for V and 0 bases for J; bases not matched to a gene: 3. The CDR3 totals 16 residues. CDR3 in amino acids: CACDITGGALTAQLFF. DNA for the CDR3: TGTGCCTGTGACATTACTGGGGGAGCTTTGACAGCACAACTCTTCTTT.

This clone appeared a few times. The TCRdb record carries a much larger clone's protein, which differs from this DNA's translation at residue 8; a read error is the likely cause, and the protein listed here is the DNA translation. This chain uses TRAV29/DV5 with TRDJ2, with TRDD3 as a possible D gene (5 bases). CDR3 length: 18 residues. Between the trimmed V and J ends, which lost 0 bases and 7 bases, there was a span of 25 bases. CDR1 is NSMFDY and CDR2 is ISSIKDK in the germline V gene. This CDR3 reads CAASVSGRYRPRKAQLFF. For the CDR3, the DNA is TGTGCAGCAAGCGTCTCGGGGAGATACAGACCTCGGAAAGCACAACTCTTCTTT.

This clone was observed a handful of times. A far more abundant clone sits one base away, making this likely a read error. The same CDR3 arises from other DNA sequences in this sample as well. This chain connects TRDV2 to TRDJ3, with 8 bases lining up with TRDD3. In germline, CDR1 is GEAIGNYY, CDR2 EKD. The CDR3 is 17 residues long. DNA of the CDR3: TGTGCCTGTGACAGGCTGGGGGACCCCTGGGACACCCGTCAGATGTTTTTC. Protein: CACDRLGDPWDTRQMFF.

Within the sample, this clone is medium-sized. The sample has other DNA sequences that encode this CDR3 too. V usage is TRDV2 and J usage is TRDJ3; 9 bases map to TRDD3. J was trimmed by 2 bases and V by 3 bases; bases with no gene match: 4. This CDR3 is built from 17 residues. The germline gives CDR1 GEAIGNYY, CDR2 EKD. The CDR3 DNA reads TGTGCCTGTGACCTTACTGGGGGAACCTGGGACACCCGACAGATGTTTTTC. Translated: CACDLTGGTWDTRQMFF.

Comment on this clone: A read error likely explains why the TCRdb protein, taken from a much larger clone, differs from this DNA's translation at residue 15; the protein shown is translated from the DNA. The V and J genes are TRDV2 and TRDJ3; 12 nucleotides line up with TRDD3. Germline V gene lookup returns CDR1 GEAIGNYY and CDR2 EKD. This CDR3 spans 20 amino acids. CDR3 DNA sequence: TGTGCCTGTGACTCTCCCGCTGGGGGATACGTCTCCTGGGACGCCCGACAGATGTTTTTC. Its translation: CACDSPAGGYVSWDARQMFF.

The sample holds a few counts of this clone. This is likely an artifact of a read error, given a far larger clone one base away. The sample contains more than one DNA sequence encoding this CDR3. J is TRDJ2 and V is TRAV29/DV5; 10 bases align to TRDD3. The trim removed 0 bases at V and 5 bases at J, leaving 7 bases unmatched. The CDR3 totals 16 residues. CDR1 is NSMFDY, CDR2 ISSIKDK, per germline. The CDR3: CAASEVGLGDTAQLFF. CDR3 DNA: TGTGCAGCAAGCGAGGTCGGACTGGGGGATACAGCACAACTCTTCTTT.

This clone has just a few counts. With only one base between it and a far larger clone, this is likely a read error. V and J are TRDV2 and TRDJ2; 8 bases match TRDD3. This CDR3 region has 14 residues. Germline V CDR1 and CDR2: GEAIGNYY, EKD. The DNA for the CDR3 is TGTGCCTGTGACACCTGGGGGATGACAGCACAACCCTTCTTT. Encoded protein: CACDTWGMTAQPFF.

Of note for this clone: TCRdb's protein, taken from a much larger clone, differs from this DNA's translation at residue 7, likely owing to a read error; the protein displayed comes from the DNA. The genes are TRDV2 and TRDJ3; 13 bases are shared with TRDD3. V gave up 3 bases and J gave up 0 bases; unmatched junction bases: 13. Germline V gene data show CDR1 as GEAIGNYY and CDR2 as EKD. This CDR3 has 22 residues. The CDR3 DNA sequence: TGTGCCTGTGACGCTATTGCACTGGGGGATACGCTGAGCTCCTGGGACACCCGACAGATGTTTTTC. Its protein product is CACDAIALGDTLSSWDTRQMFF.

As regards this clone: For this DNA, TCRdb reports the protein of a much larger clone, which diverges at residue 10, most likely from a read error; the protein presented here is translated directly from the DNA. V gene TRDV2 combines with J gene TRDJ3; 7 nucleotides agree with TRDD3. The J gene, not given by TCRdb, was assigned here from a germline match of the nucleotide sequence. Germline V gene data show CDR1 as GEAIGNYY and CDR2 as EKD. Trimming removed 2 bases from V and 0 bases from J; junction bases left unmatched: 12. This CDR3 region has 20 residues. CDR3 sequence (DNA): TGTGCCTGTGACAGAATGGTGTGGGGGACGAGCTCCTGGGACACCCGACAGATGTTTTTC. It is translated as CACDRMVWGTSSWDTRQMFF.

This clone has just a few counts. TCRdb's protein, taken from a much larger clone, differs from this DNA's translation at residue 9, likely owing to a read error; the protein displayed comes from the DNA. The chain carries TRDV2 and TRDJ3; 7 bases agree with TRDD3. CDR3 size: 18 residues. In germline, CDR1 is GEAIGNYY, CDR2 EKD. Trimming took 0 bases from V and 0 from J; bases not matched to a gene: 4. CDR3 sequence reads: CACDTWGTNSWDTRQMFF. Here the CDR3 DNA reads TGTGCCTGTGACACCTGGGGGACGAACTCCTGGGACACCCGACAGATGTTTTTC.

This clone turned up a few times. A far larger clone differs by one base, so this is likely a read error. Other DNA sequences in the sample encode the same CDR3. The chain couples TRDV2 to TRDJ1; 13 nucleotides match TRDD3. V lost 3 bases to trimming and J lost 3 bases; unmatched junction nucleotides: 15. This CDR3 spans 19 amino acids. Germline-derived CDR1 and CDR2 are GEAIGNYY and EKD. The DNA of the CDR3 is TGTGCCTGTGACCACGTTACTGGGGGATACGCGATTGAAGCCGATAAACTCATCTTT. It encodes CACDHVTGGYAIEADKLIF.

This clone has just a few counts. Given a far larger clone just one base away, this is likely a sequencing read error. The same CDR3 can be traced to other DNA sequences in this sample. The J gene is TRDJ1, the V gene TRDV2; 11 bases align to TRDD3. The CDR3 covers 14 residues. CDR1 GEAIGNYY and CDR2 EKD come from the germline V gene. CDR3 loop: CACDALLGDNKLIF. CDR3 coding DNA: TGTGCCTGTGACGCGCTACTGGGGGATAATAAGCTCATCTTT.

This clone has a handful of counts. TCRdb's entry gives the protein of a much larger clone, which mismatches this DNA's translation at residue 8, likely from a read error; the protein reported here is translated from the DNA. The chain employs TRDV2 and TRDJ3, with D maybe TRDD3 (5 bases). V lost 1 base and J 0 bases, leaving 21 bases between the germline ends. CDR3 length equals 21 residues. Germline lookup yields CDR1 GEAIGNYY and CDR2 EKD. CDR3 sequence (DNA): TGTGCCTGTGACACGCCGGGGGGTAGAGGAGGGGGCTCCTGGGACACCCGACAGATGTTTTTC. Its protein product is CACDTPGGRGGGSWDTRQMFF.

This clone was counted only a few times. TCRdb's protein for this DNA is that of a much larger clone and differs from the translation at residue 14, likely a read error; the protein shown is the DNA translation. This sequence joins TRDV2 and TRDJ1; 8 nucleotides line up with TRDD3. The germline V gene has CDR1 GEAIGNYY and CDR2 EKD. This CDR3 region has 18 residues. The CDR3: CACDAMWKLGAYTYKLIF. The CDR3 bases are TGTGCCTGTGACGCCATGTGGAAACTGGGGGCTTACACCTATAAACTCATCTTT.

This clone came up a few times. TCRdb's listed protein matches a much larger clone and diverges from this DNA's translation at residue 5, likely through a read error; the protein shown comes from the DNA. CDR3 amino acids: CACDAGGYALTAQLFF. The CDR3 bases are TGTGCCTGTGACGCCGGGGGATACGCTTTGACAGCACAACTCTTCTTT. The chain joins TRDV2 to TRDJ2, with 10 bases aligning to TRDD3. The CDR3 covers 16 residues. V gave up 3 bases and J gave up 0 bases; unmatched junction bases: 3. The V gene's germline CDR1 is GEAIGNYY and CDR2 EKD.

This clone has only a few counts. The translation of this DNA and the TCRdb protein of a much larger clone differ at residue 3, probably owing to a read error; the protein shown here is translated from the DNA. V gene TRDV2 combines with J gene TRDJ3; a possible D gene is TRDD3 (5 bases). Germline CDR1 reads GEAIGNYY; CDR2 reads EKD. This CDR3 contains 17 residues. The chain's CDR3 is CARDTEGFAWDTRQMFF. The CDR3 DNA reads TGTGCCCGTGACACCGAGGGATTCGCCTGGGACACCCGACAGATGTTTTTC.